This T cell receptor beta chain was found in a study of CD8 T cells in ankylosing spondylitis. TCRdb re-analysed the 5' RACE reads in MiXCR, keeping a single row per CDR3 protein. There are approximately 200,000 distinct CDR3 sequences in the sample; over 10% occur only once, and 9.5% to 12% lies in the top ten. With V trimmed by 6 bases and J by 4 bases, 3 bases remained unmatched. This CDR3 is 14 amino acids long. The chain combines TRBV12-3 or TRBV12-4 with TRBJ1-6; 7 bases line up with TRBD1. Sequenced: blood, either unsorted or a sorted T cell fraction (not recorded which). This TCR was sampled from a female donor with ankylosing spondylitis or in good health (not recorded which). The CDR3 nucleotides read TGTGCCAGCAGATCACAGGGGTATAATTCACCCCTCCACTTT. As protein: CASRSQGYNSPLHF.